One sample yielded the 25 T cell receptor beta chains listed below, sequenced in a study of shared clonotypes between healthy human individuals (TCRdb year 2020). To prepare the library, the immunoSEQ multiplex PCR assay was applied. TCRdb took over this immuneACCESS table, retaining in-frame rearrangements with V and J assigned. Such tables are incomplete; in checked studies, under half of the missing clones stem from an unresolved V gene, and the remainder is unexplained. This sample holds almost 750,000 clones; approximately 77% were observed only once. The top ten clonotypes cover over 1.5% of the sample. The specimen sequenced was memory CD4+ T cells sorted from blood. The cell subset or site label corresponds to: CD45RA-negative fraction. All receptors come from a woman aged 25 to 39 in good health.

This clone showed up just once. The rearrangement joins TRBV11-3 to TRBJ2-7, with TRBD2 matching over 8 bases. Trimming cost V 1 base and J 7 bases; bases outside gene matches: 9. The CDR3 runs to 15 residues. Germline CDR1 reads SGHNT; CDR2 reads YENEEA. CDR3 in amino acids: CASSLAAGGEWEQYF. CDR3 nucleotide sequence: TGTGCCAGCAGCTTAGCGGCGGGAGGCGAATGGGAGCAGTACTTC.

V usage is TRBV7-2 and J usage is TRBJ2-1, with 8 nucleotides matching TRBD2. The CDR3 has 14 amino acids. With V trimmed by 3 bases and J by 4 bases, 2 bases remained unmatched. The germline CDR1 and CDR2 sequences are SGHTA and FQGNSA. This CDR3 is CASSFRGGYNEQFF. DNA of the CDR3: TGTGCCAGCAGCTTCCGGGGGGGGTACAATGAGCAGTTCTTC. Full variable domain (remainder filled in from reference TRBV7-2 and TRBJ2-1): GAGVSQSPSNKVTEKGKDVELRCDPISGHTALYWYRQSLGQGLEFLIYFQGNSAPDKSGLPSDRFSAERTGGSVSTLTIQRTQQEDSAVYLCASSFRGGYNEQFFGPGTRLTVL.

The rearrangement links TRBV30 to TRBJ1-2; 8 nucleotides match TRBD1. CDR1 and CDR2 (germline): GTSNPN, SVGIG (reference sequence). The CDR3 contains 13 residues. The ends lost 2 bases at V and 7 bases at J; junction bases unmatched: 6. In DNA form, the CDR3 reads TGTGCCTGGAGTCTTACCGGGACAGGTGGCTACACCTTC. Translation: CAWSLTGTGGYTF. The whole variable domain, remainder taken from reference TRBV30 and TRBJ1-2, is SQTIHQWPATLVQPVGSPLSLECTVEGTSNPNLYWYRQAAGRGLQLLFYSVGIGQISSEVPQNLSASRPQDRQFILSSKKLLLSDSGFYLCAWSLTGTGGYTFGSGTRLTVV.

This sequence joins TRBV18 and TRBJ2-1; either TRBD1 or TRBD2 may supply D (5 bases each). The V end lost 4 bases, the J end lost 9 bases, and 13 bases lay between the germline ends. The CDR3 consists of 13 residues. The V gene's germline CDR1 is KGHSH and CDR2 LQKENI. CDR3 residues: CASSQTGTLEQFF. CDR3 nucleotide sequence: TGTGCCAGCTCACAGACCGGGACCCTTGAGCAGTTCTTC. Together with reference TRBV18 and TRBJ2-1, the CDR3 gives the full variable domain: NAGVMQNPRHLVRRRGQEARLRCSPMKGHSHVYWYRQLPEEGLKFMVYLQKENIIDESGMPKERFSAEFPKEGPSILRIQQVVRGDSAAYFCASSQTGTLEQFFGPGTRLTVL.

This chain links TRBV21-1 with TRBJ1-1; the table's D call, TRBD1, has no DNA check behind it. TRBV21-1 counts as a pseudogene. CDR3 length: 20 residues. The CDR3 nucleotides are TGTGCCAGCAGCAACCACGCCCGACAGGGGGCGGGCGGGTTTAACACTGAAGCTTTCTTT. Translation gives CASSNHARQGAGGFNTEAFF.

In regard to this clone: Other DNA sequences from this sample encode an identical CDR3 as well. The rearrangement uses TRBV5-1 and TRBJ1-5; 7 bases match TRBD1. The CDR3 extends over 14 amino acids. V dropped 4 bases and J dropped 5; count of bases not matched to a gene: 6. CDR1 is SGHRS, CDR2 YFSETQ, per germline. The CDR3 region is CASSPGTADQPQHF. The CDR3 DNA is TGCGCCAGCAGCCCCGGGACAGCTGATCAGCCCCAGCATTTT.

V usage is TRBV7-9 and J usage is TRBJ1-4; no definite D call. The V and J ends lost 5 bases and 8 bases respectively, with 12 bases between them. The CDR3 consists of 13 residues. CDR1 and CDR2 from the germline V gene are SEHNR and FQNEAQ (reference sequence). CDR3 in amino acids: CASSAMRGEKLFF. CDR3 coding DNA: TGTGCCAGCAGCGCGATGCGGGGAGAAAAACTGTTTTTT.

The chain couples TRBV28 to TRBJ1-2; possible D gene TRBD1, 5 bases. Germline loops: CDR1 MDHEN, CDR2 SYDVKM. V was clipped by 8 bases and J by 4 bases, with 8 bases between them. This CDR3 has 11 amino acids. The chain's CDR3 is CASGDRYGYTF. The CDR3 nucleotides are TGTGCCAGCGGGGACCGCTATGGCTACACCTTC.

This sequence joins TRBV10-3 and TRBJ1-2; D is perhaps TRBD1 (5 bases). CDR3 length: 15 residues. The germline CDR1 and CDR2 sequences are ENHRY and SYGVKD. V was pared by 0 bases and J by 8 bases, with 16 bases between. DNA for the CDR3: TGTGCCATCAGTGAGTCAACGGCCAGGGTGAGGGGCTACACCTTC. Its translation: CAISESTARVRGYTF.

The chain carries TRBV7-2 and TRBJ2-3; possible D gene TRBD2, 6 bases. V was trimmed by 5 bases and J by 0 bases, leaving 12 bases between them. The CDR3 extends over 15 amino acids. The germline CDR1 and CDR2 sequences are SGHTA and FQGNSA. This CDR3 reads CASSADYLSTDTQYF. CDR3 DNA sequence: TGTGCCAGCAGCGCGGACTACTTAAGCACAGATACGCAGTATTTT.

The gene calls are TRBV14 and TRBJ2-7; no definite D call. Germline V lookup: CDR1 SGHDN, CDR2 FVKESK. Between the trimmed V and J ends, which lost 4 bases and 4 bases, there was a span of 11 bases. The CDR3 covers 13 residues. CDR3 DNA: TGTGCCAGCAGCCCGGACGGCTGGTACGAGCAGTACTTC. Translated, it gives CASSPDGWYEQYF.

The chain couples TRBV19 to TRBJ2-1, with 7 bases lining up with TRBD2. After removal of 4 bases from V and 2 bases from J, the junction contained 8 bases not matched to a gene. The CDR3 extends over 16 amino acids. Germline values: CDR1 LNHDA, CDR2 SQIVND (reference sequence). In nucleotides, the CDR3 is TGTGCCAGTAGTAAGCGCGGCGGGAGTACCTACAATGAGCAGTTCTTC. Its protein product is CASSKRGGSTYNEQFF.

V usage is TRBV5-4 and J usage is TRBJ2-7; unclear D gene. The CDR3 loop spans 17 amino acids. Trimming removed 4 bases at V and 3 bases at J, with 23 bases between. Per the germline V gene, CDR1 is SGHNT and CDR2 is YYREEE (reference sequence). The CDR3 DNA follows: TGTGCCAGCAGCGCTGTAGGGAAGGGTTATATACGCTACGAGCAGTACTTC. Its translation: CASSAVGKGYIRYEQYF. The full variable domain, in which reference TRBV5-4 and TRBJ2-7 provide the parts outside the CDR3, is ETGVTQSPTHLIKTRGQQVTLRCSSQSGHNTVSWYQQALGQGPQFIFQYYREEENGRGNFPPRFSGLQFPNYSSELNVNALELDDSALYLCASSAVGKGYIRYEQYFGPGTRLTVT.

The chain carries TRBV6-5 and TRBJ1-1; possible D gene TRBD1, 6 bases. This CDR3 region has 14 residues. The V gene lost 6 bases and the J gene lost 4 bases, with 15 bases spanning the gap. Per the germline V gene, CDR1 is MNHEY and CDR2 is SVGAGI. As DNA, the CDR3 is TGTGCCAGCAGCCGGACAGACCGAGGCACTGAAGCTTTCTTT. This translates into CASSRTDRGTEAFF.

The chain is built from TRBV5-1 and TRBJ2-5; D is possibly TRBD2 (7 bases). Germline assignment: CDR1 SGHRS and CDR2 YFSETQ. This CDR3 is built from 15 residues. The ends were cut back, 4 bases at V and 2 bases at J, with 15 bases in the middle. The CDR3 reads CASSRGGGRQETQYF. CDR3 coding DNA: TGCGCCAGCAGCAGGGGGGGCGGCAGACAAGAGACCCAGTACTTC.

A note on this clone: Other nucleotide sequences in the sample specify the same CDR3. The chain couples TRBV28 to TRBJ1-5; D remains unclear. CDR3 length: 14 residues. Per the germline V gene, CDR1 is MDHEN and CDR2 is SYDVKM. With 3 bases removed from V and 4 bases from J, the gap between germline ends came to 10 bases. CDR3 in DNA: TGTGCCAGCAGTTTGGGCGGCCAGAATCAGCCCCAGCATTTT. Translation gives CASSLGGQNQPQHF. Complete variable domain (other parts from reference TRBV28 and TRBJ1-5): DVKVTQSSRYLVKRTGEKVFLECVQDMDHENMFWYRQDPGLGLRLIYFSYDVKMKEKGDIPEGYSVSREKKERFSLILESASTNQTSMYLCASSLGGQNQPQHFGDGTRLSIL.

This clone has just one count. This chain joins TRBV12-5 and TRBJ2-5; a weak D match, TRBD2 (6 bases). Per germline, CDR1 LGHNT and CDR2 FRNRAP. This CDR3 is built from 17 residues. Between the trimmed V and J ends, which lost 6 bases and 5 bases, there was a span of 25 bases. The CDR3 DNA follows: TGTGCTAGTGGCCGGACCCGGGACTCATCTTTCCTTGAGACCCAGTACTTC. Protein: CASGRTRDSSFLETQYF.

The rearrangement joins TRBV11-2 to TRBJ2-5; D possibly corresponds to TRBD2 (5 bases). Germline loops: CDR1 SGHAT, CDR2 FQNNGV. The length of the CDR3 is 13 residues. The ends were cut back, 3 bases at V and 11 bases at J, with 16 bases in the middle. CDR3 amino acids: CASSLWESKLQYF. Here the CDR3 DNA reads TGTGCCAGCAGCTTGTGGGAGTCCAAGTTACAGTACTTC.

The gene calls are TRBV13 and TRBJ2-2; 11 nucleotides align to TRBD1. V trimming: 5 bases; J trimming: 3 bases; junction bases outside the gene matches: 5. Germline-derived CDR1 and CDR2 are PRHDT and FYEKMQ (reference sequence). This CDR3 is built from 16 residues. CDR3 in amino acids: CASSRRTGGYTGELFF. The CDR3 coding sequence is TGTGCCAGCAGCCGGCGGACAGGGGGCTACACCGGGGAGCTGTTTTTT.

The chain carries TRBV10-1 and TRBJ2-7; D remains ambiguous. The CDR3 contains 11 residues. V gave up 8 bases and J gave up 2 bases, with 7 bases separating them. Per the germline V gene, CDR1 is WNHNN and CDR2 is SYGVQD (reference sequence). The CDR3 DNA reads TGCGCCAGCCCCCTGCCCTACGAGCAGTACTTC. This codes for CASPLPYEQYF.

The chain recombines TRBV12-5 with TRBJ2-7; D remains unclear. The CDR3 runs 16 residues. V lost 0 bases and J lost 0, with 12 bases in between. Germline lookup yields CDR1 LGHNT and CDR2 FRNRAP. CDR3 sequence: CASGLVILNYSYEQYF. In DNA, the CDR3 is TGTGCTAGTGGTTTGGTAATACTCAACTACTCCTACGAGCAGTACTTC.

The rearrangement uses TRBV6-6 and TRBJ2-5; TRBD1 aligns across 7 bases. J gave up 0 bases and V 4 bases, and 8 bases lay outside the gene matches. Germline CDR1 and CDR2: MNHNY and SVGAGI (reference sequence). The CDR3 length is 16 residues. The CDR3 bases are TGTGCCAGCAGTTCATCGGGACAGCAGTACCAAGAGACCCAGTACTTC. Its translation: CASSSSGQQYQETQYF.

The J gene is TRBJ2-6, the V gene TRBV27; D possibly corresponds to TRBD1 (5 bases). The V gene's germline CDR1 is MNHEY and CDR2 SMNVEV (reference sequence). The V gene lost 1 base and the J gene lost 2 bases, with 15 bases spanning the gap. This CDR3 contains 18 residues. The CDR3 loop is CASSLFGQGWAGANVLTF. The CDR3, as DNA: TGTGCCAGCAGTTTATTCGGGCAGGGATGGGCTGGGGCCAACGTCCTGACTTTC.

The chain has TRBV7-9 and TRBJ1-2; D remains ambiguous. V was shortened by 3 bases and J by 3 bases, with 8 bases between the two germline ends. Per the germline V gene, CDR1 is SEHNR and CDR2 is FQNEAQ (reference sequence). The CDR3 is 13 amino acids. Here the CDR3 reads CASSFQRDYGYTF. The CDR3 DNA is TGTGCCAGCAGCTTCCAGAGGGACTATGGCTACACCTTC. The full variable domain, rest sourced from reference TRBV7-9 and TRBJ1-2, is DTGVSQNPRHKITKRGQNVTFRCDPISEHNRLYWYRQTLGQGPEFLTYFQNEAQLEKSRLLSDRFSAERPKGSFSTLEIQRTEQGDSAMYLCASSFQRDYGYTFGSGTRLTVV.

The V and J genes are TRBV10-3 and TRBJ2-5, with 8 bases aligning to TRBD1. Germline lookup yields CDR1 ENHRY and CDR2 SYGVKD. J was trimmed by 4 bases and V by 11 bases; bases with no gene match: 6. This CDR3 has 12 amino acids. The CDR3 loop is CAAGTGPETQYF. Here the CDR3 DNA reads TGTGCCGCCGGGACAGGTCCAGAGACCCAGTACTTC.